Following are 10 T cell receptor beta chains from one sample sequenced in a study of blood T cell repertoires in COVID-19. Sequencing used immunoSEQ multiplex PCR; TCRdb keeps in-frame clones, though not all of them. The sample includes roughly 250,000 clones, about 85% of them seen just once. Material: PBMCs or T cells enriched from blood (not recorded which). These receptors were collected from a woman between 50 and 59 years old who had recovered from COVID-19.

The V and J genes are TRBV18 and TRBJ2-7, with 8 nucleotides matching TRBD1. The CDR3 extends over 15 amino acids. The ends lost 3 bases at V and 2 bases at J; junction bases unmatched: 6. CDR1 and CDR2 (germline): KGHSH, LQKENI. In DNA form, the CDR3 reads TGTGCCAGCTCACCGTTCCGGGACAGGCCCTACGAGCAGTACTTC. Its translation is CASSPFRDRPYEQYF.

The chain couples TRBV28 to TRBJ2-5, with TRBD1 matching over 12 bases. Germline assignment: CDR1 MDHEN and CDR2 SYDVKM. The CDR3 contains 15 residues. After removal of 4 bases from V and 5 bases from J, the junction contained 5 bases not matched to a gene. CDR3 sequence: CASSWDRGRGETQYF. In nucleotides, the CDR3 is TGTGCCAGCAGTTGGGACAGGGGGCGAGGGGAGACCCAGTACTTC. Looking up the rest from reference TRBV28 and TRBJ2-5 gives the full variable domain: DVKVTQSSRYLVKRTGEKVFLECVQDMDHENMFWYRQDPGLGLRLIYFSYDVKMKEKGDIPEGYSVSREKKERFSLILESASTNQTSMYLCASSWDRGRGETQYFGPGTRLLVL.

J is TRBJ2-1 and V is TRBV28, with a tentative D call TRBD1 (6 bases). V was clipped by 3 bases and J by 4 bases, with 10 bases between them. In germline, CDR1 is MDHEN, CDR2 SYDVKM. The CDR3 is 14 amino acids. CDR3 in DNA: TGTGCCAGCAGTTTCGGACAGTTGTACAATGAGCAGTTCTTC. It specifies CASSFGQLYNEQFF.

DNA of the CDR3: TGTGCCAGCAGCGTAGGTCCAGGGGGCGAGATAAACACCGGGGAGCTGTTTTTT. Amino acid sequence: CASSVGPGGEINTGELFF. The chain employs TRBV9 and TRBJ2-2; 8 nucleotides align to TRBD1. Germline V CDR1 and CDR2: SGDLS, YYNGEE. J lost 2 bases, V lost 0 bases, and 9 bases had no gene match. The CDR3 is made up of 18 amino acids.

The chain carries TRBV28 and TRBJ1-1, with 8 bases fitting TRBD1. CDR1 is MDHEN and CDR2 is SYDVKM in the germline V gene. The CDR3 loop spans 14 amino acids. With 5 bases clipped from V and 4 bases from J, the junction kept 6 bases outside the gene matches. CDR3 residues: CASSPVDRATEAFF. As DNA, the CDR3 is TGTGCCAGCAGTCCAGTGGACAGGGCCACTGAAGCTTTCTTT.

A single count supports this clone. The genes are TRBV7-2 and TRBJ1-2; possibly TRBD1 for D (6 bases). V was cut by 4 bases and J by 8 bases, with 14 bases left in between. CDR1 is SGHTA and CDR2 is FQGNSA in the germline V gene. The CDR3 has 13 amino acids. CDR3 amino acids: CASSSQGVGGYTF. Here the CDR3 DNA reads TGTGCCAGCAGCTCACAGGGAGTAGGGGGCTACACCTTC.

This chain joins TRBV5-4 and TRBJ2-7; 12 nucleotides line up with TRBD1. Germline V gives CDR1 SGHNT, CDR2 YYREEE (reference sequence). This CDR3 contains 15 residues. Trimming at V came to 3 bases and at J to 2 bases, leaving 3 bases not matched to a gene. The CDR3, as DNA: TGTGCCAGCAGCTGGGGACAGGGGGCTACCTACGAGCAGTACTTC. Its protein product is CASSWGQGATYEQYF.

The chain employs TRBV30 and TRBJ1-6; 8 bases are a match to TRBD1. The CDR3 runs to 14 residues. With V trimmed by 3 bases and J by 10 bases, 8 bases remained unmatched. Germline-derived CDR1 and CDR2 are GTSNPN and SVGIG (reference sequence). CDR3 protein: CAWSLDRVNSPLHF. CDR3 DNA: TGTGCCTGGAGCCTGGACAGGGTAAACTCACCCCTCCACTTT.

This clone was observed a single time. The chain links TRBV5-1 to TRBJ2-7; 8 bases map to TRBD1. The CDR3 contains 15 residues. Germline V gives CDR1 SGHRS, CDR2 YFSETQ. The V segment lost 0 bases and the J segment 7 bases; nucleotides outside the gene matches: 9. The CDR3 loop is CASSLADRVRGEQYF. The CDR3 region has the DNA TGCGCCAGCAGCTTGGCGGACAGGGTGCGTGGAGAGCAGTACTTC. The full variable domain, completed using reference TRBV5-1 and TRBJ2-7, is KAGVTQTPRYLIKTRGQQVTLSCSPISGHRSVSWYQQTPGQGLQFLFEYFSETQRNKGNFPGRFSGRQFSNSRSEMNVSTLELGDSALYLCASSLADRVRGEQYFGPGTRLTVT.

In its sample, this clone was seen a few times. The CDR3 DNA is TGCAGTGTTCATCAGAACTACGAGCAGTACTTC. Amino acid sequence: CSVHQNYEQYF. This chain connects TRBV20-1 to TRBJ2-7; D is undetermined. The CDR3 is 11 amino acids. The V and J ends lost 7 bases and 3 bases respectively, with 10 bases between them. The germline gives CDR1 DFQATT, CDR2 SNEGSKA (reference sequence).